The clone carrying this T cell receptor beta chain was counted a few times. Its antigen is unknown. V trimming: 1 base; J trimming: 4 bases; junction bases outside the gene matches: 5. There are 15 residues in the CDR3. CDR1 and CDR2 (germline): LNHDA, SQIVND (reference sequence). The data originate from a study of T cells in narcolepsy. Sequencing used immunoSEQ multiplex PCR; TCRdb keeps in-frame clones, though not all of them. The table has some 19,000 clones, about nine tenths seen once; the top ten hold approximately 0.7%. Study-wide results and caveats: HCRT-specific and TRIB2-specific autoreactive clonotypes appeared among same-patient CSF and blood CD4+ clonotypes.

Sequencing was carried out using memory (CD45RA-) CD4+ T cells from blood. This clonotype originated in a human donor in good health. The J gene is TRBJ2-5, the V gene TRBV19; 8 bases are shared with TRBD1. Written as DNA, the CDR3 is TGTGCCAGTAGTATAGCTGGACAGGGCCTAGAGACCCAGTACTTC. This translates into CASSIAGQGLETQYF. The full variable domain, completed using reference TRBV19 and TRBJ2-5, is DGGITQSPKYLFRKEGQNVTLSCEQNLNHDAMYWYRQDPGQGLRLIYYSQIVNDFQKGDIAEGYSVSREKKESFPLTVTSAQKNPTAFYLCASSIAGQGLETQYFGPGTRLLVL.